The sequence of this T cell receptor (beta chain) was determined in a study of chronic HIV infection and antiretroviral therapy. A single record per CDR3 protein comes from TCRdb applying MiXCR to the 5' RACE reads. The table has more than 25,000 distinct CDR3 sequences, more than 7.5% seen once; the top ten hold under 3%. V lost 4 bases, J lost 6 bases, and 15 bases lay in between. The CDR3 is 14 amino acids. Germline V gives CDR1 SGHTA, CDR2 FQGNSA. The chain uses TRBV7-2 and TRBJ2-5; D gene ambiguous. This clonotype was obtained from an adult who had HIV and had not received antiretroviral therapy, or was an uninfected healthy control (not recorded which). The sequenced material came from peripheral blood. The CDR3 reads CASSSDPARKTQYF. The DNA for the CDR3 is TGTGCCAGCAGCTCCGACCCCGCCCGGAAGACCCAGTACTTC.